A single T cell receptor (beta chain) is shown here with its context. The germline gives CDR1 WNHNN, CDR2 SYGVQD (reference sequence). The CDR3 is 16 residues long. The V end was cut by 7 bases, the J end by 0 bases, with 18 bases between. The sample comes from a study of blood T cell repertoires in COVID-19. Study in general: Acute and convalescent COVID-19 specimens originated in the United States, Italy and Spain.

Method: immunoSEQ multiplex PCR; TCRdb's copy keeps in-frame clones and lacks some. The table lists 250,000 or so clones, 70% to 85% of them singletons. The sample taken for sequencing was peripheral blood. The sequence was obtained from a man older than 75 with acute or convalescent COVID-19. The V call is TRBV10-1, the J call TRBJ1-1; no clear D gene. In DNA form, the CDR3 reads TGCGCCAGCACCTTCCGGGAAACCCTGATGAACACTGAAGCTTTCTTT. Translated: CASTFRETLMNTEAFF.